The 2 T cell receptor beta chains in this list originate from one sample, sequenced in a study of blood T cell repertoires in COVID-19. The assay was immunoSEQ multiplex PCR, and TCRdb's table has in-frame clones only and misses some. The top ten hold 2.2% of the sample, which has 310,000 or so clones, approximately 90% seen once. Sequenced material: peripheral blood. These receptors all come from a woman between 25 and 40 years old with COVID-19, enrolled during active disease.

The chain combines TRBV5-4 with TRBJ2-7, with 11 bases that match TRBD2. Trimming took 0 bases from V and 0 from J; bases not matched to a gene: 5. Per the germline V gene, CDR1 is SGHNT and CDR2 is YYREEE (reference sequence). This CDR3 spans 17 amino acids. CDR3 residues: CASSLGGLADTSYEQYF. DNA of the CDR3: TGTGCCAGCAGCTTGGGGGGACTAGCGGACACCTCCTACGAGCAGTACTTC.

This sequence joins TRBV5-1 and TRBJ1-2; D might be TRBD1 (6 bases). V was clipped by 4 bases and J by 4 bases, with 11 bases between them. The CDR3 is 13 amino acids. Germline V gives CDR1 SGHRS, CDR2 YFSETQ. The CDR3 coding sequence is TGCGCCAGCAGCGTAAAGGACAGCTATGGCTACACCTTC. This codes for CASSVKDSYGYTF.